These T cell receptor beta chains were read from a single sample in a study of shared clonotypes between healthy human individuals. Repertoires were generated with immunoSEQ multiplex PCR, while TCRdb's copy carries only in-frame clones and drops some. The repertoire holds about 1,800,000 clones, with about 95% as singletons. Input material: naive CD8+ T cells sorted from blood. These receptors were obtained from a young man in good health. The conserved cysteine and the conserved F or W are not part of the CDR3 here. Where a row states a size, it is once, few, many or the class of an expanded clone; other rows omit it.

>TRBV2|NA|TRBJ1-4
ASSEEGTLTNEKLF
>TRBV6-6|NA|TRBJ2-1
ASSYLQRGGGNEQF
>TRBV28|once|TRBJ2-5
ASSYSFIETQY
>TRBV5-1|NA|TRBJ2-7
ASSEDRGYEQY
>TRBV4-1|NA|TRBJ1-2
ASSQDDRVGNYGYT
>TRBV7-9|few|TRBJ2-2
ASSLRQLGTGELF
>TRBV4-3|NA|TRBJ2-7
ASSQGSTAPYEQY
>TRBV5-8|NA|TRBJ2-7
ASSLGGEQY
>TRBV15|NA|TRBJ1-4
ATSRGDTTNEKLF
>TRBV19|NA|TRBJ2-1
ASSTGLASYNEQF
>TRBV5-4|NA|TRBJ2-7
ASSTGGTYEQY
>TRBV7-9|NA|TRBJ2-7
ASSLARGYSYEQY
>TRBV21-1|NA|TRBJ2-1
ASSKALWGYHNEQF
>TRBV6-1|NA|TRBJ2-2
ASSGGRLNTGELF
>TRBV2|NA|TRBJ2-6
ASSEWTAGANVLT
>TRBV27|NA|TRBJ1-1
ASSSRGPAVVTEAF
>TRBV4-1|NA|TRBJ1-2
ASSQDPRVGYGYT
>TRBV7-9|NA|TRBJ2-3
ASSLPTELTDTQY
>TRBV2|NA|TRBJ2-2
ASISLAVNTGELF
>TRBV7-9|NA|TRBJ2-7
ASSPLHGGSSYEQY
>TRBV30|NA|TRBJ2-2
AWYNRLAGALNTGELF
>TRBV7-8|NA|TRBJ1-1
ASSLGSGYTEAF
>TRBV7-6|NA|TRBJ1-1
ASSLARDMNTEAF
>TRBV29-1|NA|TRBJ1-2
SVAERGWDYGYT
>TRBV4-1|NA|TRBJ2-5
ASSQDRWGNQY
>TRBV7-9|NA|TRBJ2-1
ASSVTYRDGEQF
>TRBV27|NA|TRBJ2-7
ASSLSAGTYEQY
>TRBV27|NA|TRBJ2-7
ASSTPGLAGAPTYEQY
>TRBV27|NA|TRBJ1-6
ASSFVGGGNSPLH
>TRBV2|NA|TRBJ2-3
ASSAGGTDTQY
>TRBV27|NA|TRBJ2-3
ASSFGASGSSAQY
>TRBV10-3|NA|TRBJ1-2
AISESVTANYGYT
>TRBV7-9|NA|TRBJ2-7
ASSFNRNYEQY
>TRBV27|NA|TRBJ2-3
ASSPTSGGLDTQY
>TRBV5-1|NA|TRBJ2-5
ASSLDRAQETQY
>TRBV29-1|NA|TRBJ2-7
SVGGGQGVYEQY
>TRBV5-6|NA|TRBJ1-1
ASSSYRGLDTEAF
>TRBV7-9|NA|TRBJ2-2
ASSSGQGKRTGELF
>TRBV7-6|NA|TRBJ2-1
ASSRRPGDWEGAYNEQF
>TRBV5-1|NA|TRBJ2-1
ASSSAGGSYNEQF
>TRBV7-3|NA|TRBJ2-1
ASSLTPPAGGFNEQF
>TRBV19|NA|TRBJ2-7
ASSITVSYEQY
>TRBV10-3|once|TRBJ2-7
AISEYPGIYEQY
>TRBV7-8|once|TRBJ1-4
ASSLARGGTNEKLF
>TRBV9|NA|TRBJ1-6
ASSSEGVIGSPLH
>TRBV21-1|once|TRBJ1-2
ASSYRDEDRTNYGYT
>TRBV2|NA|TRBJ2-3
ASREGQAFTDTQY
>TRBV4-1|NA|TRBJ1-2
ASSLIGRESYGYT
>TRBV10-3|NA|TRBJ2-7
AISEPAGRHEQY
>TRBV4-3|NA|TRBJ2-5
ASSQVGGEKTQY
>TRBV28|NA|TRBJ2-7
ASSVSYEQYFGPGFREQY
>TRBV30|NA|TRBJ2-5
AWGPSSEETQY
>TRBV9|NA|TRBJ2-3
ASSVVARATDTQY